This section outlines one T cell receptor beta chain sequence together with its context. Its antigen target is currently unknown. No clone much larger than this one lies a single base away; base qualities are absent. TCR beta repertoires were profiled from peripheral blood of some 13 young patients with multiple sclerosis to demonstrate the VDJtools post-analysis software. The patients with multiple sclerosis were children and adolescents between roughly 6 and 15 years of age. These data originate in a study of post-analysis software for immune sequencing data (dated by TCRdb to 2015 to 2017). Looking at the study overall: Recorded disease courses included relapsing-remitting, secondary progressive and progressive-relapsing multiple sclerosis, with some patients lacking subtype annotation. A subset of samples was prepared in parallel using single-end sample barcoding, then pooled and co-amplified after Illumina adapter ligation. The multiple sclerosis patient repertoires were compared with about a dozen previously published healthy control repertoires from donors aged 6 to 25 years. Study-wide findings and limitations: Strong co-clustering of samples prepared in the same batch was shown by direct clustering with F measure, prompting a batch-effect correction. Significantly higher frequencies in patients than in controls were found for a few TRBV segments, including TRBV5-6, TRBV5-1 and TRBV20-1. Significantly lower normalized Chao1 diversity was found in multiple sclerosis patients than in controls, suggesting substantial peripheral T-cell clonal expansion. The multiple sclerosis patient group was slightly younger than the control group.

Libraries were built with PCR. Sequenced using an Illumina HiSeq 2500. Unique molecular identifiers were incorporated into TCR beta cDNA libraries to reduce PCR and sequencing biases. Every 1 to 10 million input T cells yielded approximately 500,000 cDNA molecules, meaning each molecule approximated one T cell. The patient libraries were prepared and sequenced with the same protocol used for the earlier healthy control dataset. Samples belonging to the same batch were prepared together, multiplexed and sequenced on a shared HiSeq lane. The original methods were these. MIGEC was used to process the raw barcoded reads, and molecular identifier groups with only a single read were discarded before consensus assembly and CDR3 extraction. Clonotype tables were post-analysed with VDJtools, normalizing diversity by down-sampling all datasets to the smallest sample size. Repertoire overlap clustering matched CDR3 amino acid but not nucleotide sequences to correct batch-related cross-sample contamination. Clones were called with MiXCR by TCRdb after fastp trimmed the public reads at Q25, and only in-frame beta chains were retained. Every distinct CDR3 protein forms one entry, paired with its most common genes and DNA. For this entry, the V and J calls and clone size follow TCRdb and not the study's own pipeline. This sample lists some 890,000 distinct CDR3 sequences; roughly half were detected once. Of the sample, 4.6% is held by the ten largest clones.

The cysteine opens and the phenylalanine closes a CDR3 of 13 amino acids. Only the CDR3 DNA stays, 39 bases, in frame from base 1. CDR1 SQVTM and CDR2 ANQGSEA are derived from the germline V gene. V and J are truncated by 7 bases and 3 bases respectively, leaving an intervening sequence of 14 bases. Material for sequencing was blood. The receptor's source is a girl aged 5-17 years with multiple sclerosis. The rearranged segments are TRBV29-1 and TRBJ2-3, with the D gene call left open. CDR3 region: CSGRWLITDTQYF. The nucleotide sequence reads as follows: TGCAGCGGCCGGTGGCTAATTACAGATACGCAGTATTTT.